This entry is about one TCR beta chain. The data were taken from a study of blood T cell repertoires in COVID-19. The overall study: Acute and convalescent COVID-19 specimens originated in the United States, Italy and Spain.

Clones were read by immunoSEQ multiplex PCR, and TCRdb kept only the in-frame ones, dropping some. The table lists 110,000 to 150,000 clones, about three quarters of them singletons. The CDR3 consists of 15 residues. Germline CDR1 is SGHTA and CDR2 is FQGNSA. Trimming removed 5 bases from V and 4 bases from J; junction bases left unmatched: 9. V gene TRBV7-2 combines with J gene TRBJ1-2; 8 bases are shared with TRBD1. The sequencing input was peripheral blood. This TCR came from a man older than 75 with acute or convalescent COVID-19. This CDR3 is CASSTTGGGLYGYTF. The CDR3 region has the DNA TGTGCCAGCAGCACAACAGGGGGGGGTCTCTATGGCTACACCTTC. The variable domain in full, completed from reference TRBV7-2 and TRBJ1-2, reads GAGVSQSPSNKVTEKGKDVELRCDPISGHTALYWYRQSLGQGLEFLIYFQGNSAPDKSGLPSDRFSAERTGGSVSTLTIQRTQQEDSAVYLCASSTTGGGLYGYTFGSGTRLTVV.